This T cell receptor (beta chain) comes out of a study of tumor-infiltrating lymphocytes in localized non-small cell lung cancer. Overall study context: Patients included smokers and never-smokers with various histologies, some sampled after neoadjuvant chemotherapy. From each patient, both tumor and uninvolved lung, non-adjacent to tumor, were sampled.

Profiling relied on immunoSEQ multiplex PCR, and the TCRdb table lists in-frame clones only, not all of them. Seen here are about 9,700 clones, approximately 82% observed once, and the top ten hold around a tenth. The CDR3 length is 16 residues. V lost 3 bases, J lost 2 bases, and 5 bases stayed unmatched. Germline V gene lookup returns CDR1 SNHLY and CDR2 FYNNEI. The sequenced sample consisted of lung tumor tissue. The source is a human donor with non-small cell lung cancer. The chain combines TRBV2 with TRBJ2-5, with 11 bases aligning to TRBD2. The CDR3 sequence: CASSDPGTSGQETQYF. Here the CDR3 DNA reads TGTGCCAGCAGTGACCCCGGGACTAGCGGACAAGAGACCCAGTACTTC.